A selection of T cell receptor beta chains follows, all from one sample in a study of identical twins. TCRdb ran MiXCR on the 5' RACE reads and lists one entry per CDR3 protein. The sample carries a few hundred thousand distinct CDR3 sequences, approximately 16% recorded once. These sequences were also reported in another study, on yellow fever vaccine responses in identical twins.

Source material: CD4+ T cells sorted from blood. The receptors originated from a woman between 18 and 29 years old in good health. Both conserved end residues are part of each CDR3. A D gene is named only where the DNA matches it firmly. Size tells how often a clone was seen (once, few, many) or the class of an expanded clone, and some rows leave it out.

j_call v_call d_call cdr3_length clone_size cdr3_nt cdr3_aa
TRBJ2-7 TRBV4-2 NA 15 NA TGTGCCAGCAGCCAAGAAACCCACGTCTCCTACGAGCAGTACTTC CASSQETHVSYEQYF
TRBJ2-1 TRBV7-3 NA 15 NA TGTGCCAGCAGCCCCGGACTATTTCCCTACAATGAGCAGTTCTTC CASSPGLFPYNEQFF
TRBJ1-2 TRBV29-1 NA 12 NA TGCAGCGTTGAGGGCCAGGACTATGGCTACACCTTC CSVEGQDYGYTF
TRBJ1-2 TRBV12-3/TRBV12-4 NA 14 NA TGTGCCAGCAGTTTCAGGGACGAGAGTTTTGGCTACACCTTC CASSFRDESFGYTF
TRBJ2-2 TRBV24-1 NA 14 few TGTGCCACCAGTCAAACAGGTTTCACCGGGGAGCTGTTTTTT CATSQTGFTGELFF
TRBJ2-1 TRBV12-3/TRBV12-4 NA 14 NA TGTGCCAGCAGTTTACTAGACATAAACAATGAGCAGTTCTTC CASSLLDINNEQFF
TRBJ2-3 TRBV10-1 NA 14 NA TGCGCCAGCCAAGAAGAGGGGGCGGGGGATACGCAGTATTTT CASQEEGAGDTQYF
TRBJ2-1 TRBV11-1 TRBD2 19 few TGTGCCAGCAGACCGGGACTAGCGGGGGGTTCCCCCTCCTACAATGAGCAGTTCTTC CASRPGLAGGSPSYNEQFF
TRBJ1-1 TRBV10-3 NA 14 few TGTGCCATCAGGAAGGAGGGCGGGAGGACTGAAGCTTTCTTT CAIRKEGGRTEAFF
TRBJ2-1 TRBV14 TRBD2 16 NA TGTGCCAGCAGCCAAGAATCGCTAGCGGGGGTGGTTGAGCAGTTCTTC CASSQESLAGVVEQFF
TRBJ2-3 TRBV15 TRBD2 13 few TGTGCCACCAGCGGGGGGGGCACAGATACGCAGTATTTT CATSGGGTDTQYF
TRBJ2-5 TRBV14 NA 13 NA TGTGCCAGCAGCAGGAACACACAAGAGACCCAGTACTTC CASSRNTQETQYF
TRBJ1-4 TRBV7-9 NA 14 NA TGTGCCAGCAGCTTAGCTTATGGGGGAGAAAAACTGTTTTTT CASSLAYGGEKLFF
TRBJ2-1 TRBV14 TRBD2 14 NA TGTGCCAGCAGTGCCGGGACTAGCGTCAATGAGCAGTTCTTC CASSAGTSVNEQFF
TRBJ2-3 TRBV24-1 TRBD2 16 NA TGTGCCACCAGCGACGAGCGGGGAGTGCGCACAGATACGCAGTATTTT CATSDERGVRTDTQYF
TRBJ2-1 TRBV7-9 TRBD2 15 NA TGTGCCAGCAGCCGGATAGCGGGGGATTACAATGAGCAGTTCTTC CASSRIAGDYNEQFF
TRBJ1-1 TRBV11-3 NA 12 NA TGTGCCAGCAGCTCGAGGACAGCAGAAGCTTTCTTT CASSSRTAEAFF